The next 10 T cell receptor beta chains were all read from a single sample in a study of T cells in Graves' hyperthyroidism and ophthalmopathy. Authors of the study amplified TCR beta CDR3 regions from RNA transcripts. Carried out on the TCR CDR3, a first-round RT-PCR used the HTBI primer set. Each CDR3 protein gets one entry after TCRdb re-called the multiplex PCR reads with MiXCR. The table has hundreds of thousands of distinct CDR3 sequences, roughly 15% seen once; the top ten hold 10%. Sequenced: blood. All receptors derive from a woman younger than 35 with Graves' hyperthyroidism.

This clonotype was counted between two and nine times. V is TRBV12-3 or TRBV12-4 and J is TRBJ1-5, with 12 nucleotides matching TRBD1. The CDR3 has 17 residues. V gave up 4 bases and J gave up 7 bases; unmatched junction bases: 11. The CDR3 is CASSYGDRGRSGQPQHF. DNA for the CDR3: TGTGCCAGCAGTTATGGGGACAGGGGGCGGTCCGGACAGCCCCAGCATTTT.

This clonotype appeared many times. The chain has TRBV28 and TRBJ2-1; a possible D gene is TRBD2 (5 bases). This CDR3 has 14 residues. From germline, CDR1 is MDHEN and CDR2 SYDVKM. The ends were cut back, 3 bases at V and 3 bases at J, with 9 bases in the middle. As DNA, the CDR3 is TGTGCCAGCAGTTTGGTGGGAGTCTACAATGAGCAGTTCTTC. Its translation: CASSLVGVYNEQFF. The whole variable domain, filled in from reference TRBV28 and TRBJ2-1, reads DVKVTQSSRYLVKRTGEKVFLECVQDMDHENMFWYRQDPGLGLRLIYFSYDVKMKEKGDIPEGYSVSREKKERFSLILESASTNQTSMYLCASSLVGVYNEQFFGPGTRLTVL.

With regard to this clonotype: This may come from a read error, since a much larger clone is one base off. The CDR3 carries no conserved terminal phenylalanine or tryptophan, so it likely arises from a read error. The genes are TRBV6-2 or TRBV6-3 and TRBJ2-3; 9 positions match TRBD2. Per the germline V gene, CDR1 is MNHEY and CDR2 is SVGEGT. The CDR3 sequence is 16 residues long. Trimming took 4 bases from V and 0 from J; bases not matched to a gene: 5. Here the CDR3 DNA reads TGTGCCAGCAGTTCAAGACTAGCGGTTAGCACAGATACGCAGTATCTT. Translation gives CASSSRLAVSTDTQYL.

The chain has TRBV20-1 and TRBJ2-3; 10 nucleotides line up with TRBD1. The J segment lost 5 bases and the V segment lost 1 base, leaving 9 bases of the junction unmatched. From germline, CDR1 is DFQATT and CDR2 SNEGSKA (reference sequence). The CDR3 has 16 residues. The CDR3: CSARGAGTGVLDTQYF. CDR3 DNA sequence: TGCAGTGCTAGAGGGGCCGGGACAGGGGTTCTAGATACGCAGTATTTT.

In its sample, this clonotype was seen a few times. CDR3 sequence reads: CASRRSGSGTDTQYF. The CDR3 nucleotides are TGTGCCAGCAGACGAAGCGGGAGCGGCACAGATACGCAGTATTTT. The J gene is TRBJ2-3, the V gene TRBV9; TRBD2 agrees at 8 bases. Germline values: CDR1 SGDLS, CDR2 YYNGEE. V dropped 5 bases and J dropped 1; count of bases not matched to a gene: 6. This CDR3 has 15 residues. Supplemented by reference TRBV9 and TRBJ2-3, the full variable domain reads DSGVTQTPKHLITATGQRVTLRCSPRSGDLSVYWYQQSLDQGLQFLIQYYNGEERAKGNILERFSAQQFPDLHSELNLSSLELGDSALYFCASRRSGSGTDTQYFGPGTRLTVL.

This sequence joins TRBV28 and TRBJ1-2; 7 bases match TRBD1. The germline V gene encodes CDR1 MDHEN and CDR2 SYDVKM. CDR3 length equals 14 residues. After removal of 3 bases from V and 5 bases from J, the junction contained 6 bases not matched to a gene. The CDR3 loop is CASSFIQGRYGYTF. The CDR3 DNA is TGTGCCAGCAGTTTCATACAGGGGAGGTATGGCTACACCTTC.

J is TRBJ1-5 and V is TRBV6-5; D remains ambiguous. Trimming took 2 bases from V and 5 from J, leaving 7 bases between them. CDR1 is MNHEY and CDR2 is SVGAGI in the germline V gene. The CDR3 covers 13 residues. The CDR3 nucleotides are TGTGCCAGCAGTTACAACGGGGATCAGCCCCAGCATTTT. This codes for CASSYNGDQPQHF.

Only a few counts were recorded for this clonotype. This chain joins TRBV27 and TRBJ2-7; possibly TRBD2 for D (6 bases). The CDR3 has 13 amino acids. V was trimmed by 8 bases and J by 0 bases, leaving 11 bases between them. CDR1 is MNHEY and CDR2 is SMNVEV in the germline V gene (reference sequence). Here the CDR3 reads CASGKRASYEQYF. The CDR3 coding sequence is TGTGCCAGCGGAAAGCGGGCCTCCTACGAGCAGTACTTC.

For the CDR3, the DNA is TGCGCCAGCAGCGCGGGACAGGGACGCTACGAGCAGTACTTC. It yields the protein CASSAGQGRYEQYF. The rearrangement joins TRBV5-1 to TRBJ2-7; TRBD1 matches 9 bases. Per the germline V gene, CDR1 is SGHRS and CDR2 is YFSETQ. The V gene end was trimmed by 4 bases and the J gene end by 3 bases; junction bases not matched to a gene: 5. The CDR3 is 14 amino acids.

This clonotype has at least ten counts. The chain carries TRBV11-2 and TRBJ1-2; 7 bases agree with TRBD1. Germline values: CDR1 SGHAT, CDR2 FQNNGV. Germline trimming cut 6 bases from V and 1 base from J; bases unmatched to any gene: 5. This CDR3 spans 14 amino acids. The CDR3 bases are TGTGCCAGCAGGCTGACAGGGAATAACTATGGCTACACCTTC. Its protein product is CASRLTGNNYGYTF.